The clone carrying this T cell receptor beta chain has more than one count but fewer than ten. Its target is unknown. This sample stems from a study of Ad26.COV2.S vaccination and SARS-CoV-2 variants. Study background: Donor participated within the Ad26.COV2.S arm of the COV1001 trial. Whole-study findings and limits: Vaccine recipients and placebo recipients showed similar non-spike TCR breadth.

Regarding treatment: some 19 received Ad26.COV2.S at low or high dose, single or two shots; five or six received placebo; per-sample allocation not given. Samples analyzed were those drawn on day 63 after the first vaccine or placebo injection. V lost 4 bases and J lost 5, with 18 bases in between. The CDR3 is 17 amino acids. Germline CDR1 is SGHTA and CDR2 is FQGNSA. Assay: immunoSEQ multiplex PCR; the TCRdb copy retains only in-frame clones and omits some. The sample contains some 350,000 clones, roughly 81% of which appear only once. The V and J genes are TRBV7-2 and TRBJ1-6; tentative D call: TRBD1 (6 bases). The sample in question was peripheral blood, obtained in a trial of Ad26.COV2.S vaccine versus placebo. This receptor was identified in a person aged 18-60 years who received the Ad26.COV2.S COVID-19 vaccine or a placebo. CDR3 bases: TGTGCCAGCAGCTCCTTGACAGGCGCCTTCAATAATTCACCCCTCCACTTT. Its protein is CASSSLTGAFNNSPLHF. The full variable domain, with the rest looked up from reference TRBV7-2 and TRBJ1-6, is GAGVSQSPSNKVTEKGKDVELRCDPISGHTALYWYRQSLGQGLEFLIYFQGNSAPDKSGLPSDRFSAERTGGSVSTLTIQRTQQEDSAVYLCASSSLTGAFNNSPLHFGNGTRLTVT.